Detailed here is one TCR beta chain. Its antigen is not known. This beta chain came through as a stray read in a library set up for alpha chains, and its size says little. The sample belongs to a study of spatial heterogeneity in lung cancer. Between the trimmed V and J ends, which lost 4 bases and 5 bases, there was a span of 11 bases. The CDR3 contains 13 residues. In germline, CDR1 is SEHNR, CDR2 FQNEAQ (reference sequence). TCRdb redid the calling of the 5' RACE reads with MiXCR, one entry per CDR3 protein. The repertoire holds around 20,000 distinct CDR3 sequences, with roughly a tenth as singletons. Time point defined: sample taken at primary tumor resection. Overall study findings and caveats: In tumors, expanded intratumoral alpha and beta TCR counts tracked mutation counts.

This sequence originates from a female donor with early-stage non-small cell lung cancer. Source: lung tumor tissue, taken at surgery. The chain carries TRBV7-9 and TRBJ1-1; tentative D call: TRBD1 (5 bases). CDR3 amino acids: CASSSWDVTEAFF. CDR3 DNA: TGTGCCAGCAGCTCCTGGGACGTAACTGAAGCTTTCTTT.